A single sample is the source of the 8 T cell receptor beta chains below, sequenced in a study of cytomegalovirus exposure and HLA in healthy donors. Produced via immunoSEQ multiplex PCR; TCRdb's table is partial and in-frame only. This table has about 110,000 clones, more than 75% appearing once. The sequenced material came from PBMCs. The receptors originated from a woman under 40 in good health and CMV-seropositive.

The sample holds one count of this clone. The chain carries TRBV4-3 and TRBJ2-2; D remains ambiguous. V lost 1 base and J lost 1, with 7 bases in between. This CDR3 contains 15 residues. Germline V lookup: CDR1 LGHNA, CDR2 YSLEER. The CDR3 region is CASSQGSENTGELFF. As DNA, the CDR3 is TGCGCCAGCAGCCAAGGATCAGAGAACACCGGGGAGCTGTTTTTT.

The V gene is TRBV6-1, the J gene TRBJ2-5, with D perhaps TRBD1 (6 bases). Germline V gene sequence: CDR1 MNHNS, CDR2 SASEGT. The CDR3 loop spans 14 amino acids. Trimming pared 6 bases from V and 2 bases from J, leaving 13 bases between. DNA of the CDR3: TGTGCCAGCAGGGAAACGGACAGACAAGAGACCCAGTACTTC. Translation: CASRETDRQETQYF.

Only a few counts were recorded for this clone. The chain links TRBV11-2 to TRBJ2-7; perhaps TRBD1 as D (5 bases). This CDR3 region has 14 residues. Looked up from germline, CDR1 is SGHAT and CDR2 is FQNNGV. V lost 4 bases and J 4 bases, leaving 14 bases between the germline ends. In DNA form, the CDR3 reads TGTGCCAGCAGCTCTAACCCCAGGGTGTACGAGCAGTACTTC. It codes for CASSSNPRVYEQYF.

The V gene is TRBV30, the J gene TRBJ2-7; tentative D call: TRBD2 (5 bases). The CDR3 sequence is 13 residues long. V lost 7 bases, J lost 6 bases, and 19 bases lay in between. Per the germline V gene, CDR1 is GTSNPN and CDR2 is SVGIG (reference sequence). This CDR3 reads CAYKTTTPAEQYF. DNA of the CDR3: TGTGCCTATAAGACGACTACCCCCGCCGAGCAGTACTTC.

This clone came up once. The chain carries TRBV28 and TRBJ1-1, with no clear D. Trimming pared 5 bases from V and 0 bases from J, leaving 4 bases between. CDR3 length equals 12 residues. Per the germline V gene, CDR1 is MDHEN and CDR2 is SYDVKM. CDR3 loop: CASSRVNTEAFF. The CDR3 DNA reads as TGTGCCAGCAGTCGAGTGAACACTGAAGCTTTCTTT.

V is TRBV2 and J is TRBJ2-2; 11 nucleotides align to TRBD2. Germline values: CDR1 SNHLY, CDR2 FYNNEI. The CDR3 consists of 16 residues. V shed 0 bases and J 5 bases; nucleotides not matched to a gene: 2. CDR3 bases: TGTGCCAGCAGTGAAGCGCGACTAGCGGGGACCGGGGAGCTGTTTTTT. Amino acid sequence: CASSEARLAGTGELFF.

A word on this clone: This CDR3 is also generated by other DNA sequences in the sample. The CDR3: CASSLAPGGSYEQYF. As DNA, the CDR3 is TGTGCCAGCAGCTTAGCCCCAGGGGGCTCCTACGAGCAGTACTTC. The chain carries TRBV7-2 and TRBJ2-7, with 7 bases matching TRBD1. V was clipped by 0 bases and J by 0 bases; unmatched bases: 2. Looked up from germline, CDR1 is SGHTA and CDR2 is FQGNSA. This CDR3 contains 15 residues.

This clone was observed once. The chain has TRBV28 and TRBJ1-5; tentative D call: TRBD1 (5 bases). Germline CDR1 reads MDHEN; CDR2 reads SYDVKM. The CDR3 contains 14 residues. Trimming left V 5 bases short and J 8 bases short, with 16 bases between. CDR3 nucleotide sequence: TGTGCCAGCAGTCTCGGGACTTCTGGAAAGCCCCAGCATTTT. It encodes CASSLGTSGKPQHF.